One sample yielded the 14 T cell receptor beta chains listed below, sequenced in a study of shared clonotypes between healthy human individuals. The repertoire was sequenced with immunoSEQ multiplex PCR; TCRdb's copy has only in-frame clones and lacks some. The top ten clones hold 9.5% to 15% of a sample with about 490,000 clones, approximately 80% of them seen once. The sequenced material came from PBMCs. These receptors came from a woman between 35 and 50 years old in good health. Some clones in this sample may be carry-over from other donors' samples.

CDR3 coding DNA: TGTGCCAGCTCCGAAGGGCCGTCCTATGGCTACACCTTC. Encoded protein: CASSEGPSYGYTF. The gene calls are TRBV6-1 and TRBJ1-2, with D uncertain. The V end lost 8 bases, the J end lost 4 bases, and 14 bases lay between the germline ends. Germline V gene lookup returns CDR1 MNHNS and CDR2 SASEGT. This CDR3 is 13 amino acids long.

The chain combines TRBV19 with TRBJ1-2; D is unclear. Germline CDR1 LNHDA, CDR2 SQIVND (reference sequence). CDR3 size: 12 residues. The V gene lost 4 bases and the J gene lost 8 bases, with 11 bases spanning the gap. The CDR3 bases are TGTGCCAGTAGTAAGGCTGCTGAAGGCTACACCTTC. This gives the protein CASSKAAEGYTF. The entire variable domain, with the rest obtained from reference TRBV19 and TRBJ1-2, is as follows: DGGITQSPKYLFRKEGQNVTLSCEQNLNHDAMYWYRQDPGQGLRLIYYSQIVNDFQKGDIAEGYSVSREKKESFPLTVTSAQKNPTAFYLCASSKAAEGYTFGSGTRLTVV.

This chain connects TRBV5-5 to TRBJ1-4; D is ambiguous. The ends were cut back, 0 bases at V and 7 bases at J, with 10 bases in the middle. This CDR3 is 14 amino acids long. Germline V CDR1 and CDR2: SGHKS, YYEKEE (reference sequence). CDR3 sequence (DNA): TGTGCCAGCAGCTTGGCCCGAAGAGGTGAAAAACTGTTTTTT. Encoded protein: CASSLARRGEKLFF.

The chain recombines TRBV27 with TRBJ2-7; 10 nucleotides align to TRBD2. Germline CDR1 MNHEY, CDR2 SMNVEV (reference sequence). CDR3 length: 15 amino acids. Trimming at V came to 4 bases and at J to 2 bases, leaving 5 bases not matched to a gene. Here the CDR3 DNA reads TGTGCCAGCAGTTCAGGGGGACTAGCGACCTACGAGCAGTACTTC. Protein sequence: CASSSGGLATYEQYF.

The V gene is TRBV28, the J gene TRBJ2-7; 8 nucleotides align to TRBD2. CDR1 is MDHEN and CDR2 is SYDVKM in the germline V gene. The CDR3 spans 14 residues. The ends lost 4 bases at V and 0 bases at J; junction bases unmatched: 2. The CDR3 reads CASSSGGASYEQYF. In nucleotides, the CDR3 is TGTGCCAGCAGTTCCGGGGGGGCCTCCTACGAGCAGTACTTC. The whole variable domain, filled in from reference TRBV28 and TRBJ2-7, reads DVKVTQSSRYLVKRTGEKVFLECVQDMDHENMFWYRQDPGLGLRLIYFSYDVKMKEKGDIPEGYSVSREKKERFSLILESASTNQTSMYLCASSSGGASYEQYFGPGTRLTVT.

J is TRBJ1-5 and V is TRBV28; no clear D. The germline V gene has CDR1 MDHEN and CDR2 SYDVKM. CDR3 size: 13 residues. Trimming took off 3 bases at V and 3 bases at J, with 6 bases between the two ends. The chain's CDR3 is CASSLTYNQPQHF. CDR3 bases: TGTGCCAGCAGTTTGACCTACAATCAGCCCCAGCATTTT.

This chain uses TRBV6-1 with TRBJ2-2; 9 bases fit TRBD2. This CDR3 region has 15 residues. V trimming: 4 bases; J trimming: 3 bases; junction bases outside the gene matches: 3. In germline, CDR1 is MNHNS, CDR2 SASEGT. The CDR3 sequence is CASSVIAGDTGELFF. The CDR3 region has the DNA TGTGCCAGCAGTGTGATAGCGGGGGACACCGGGGAGCTGTTTTTT.

This rearrangement joins TRBV6-1 to TRBJ2-7; D may be TRBD1 (6 bases). CDR1 is MNHNS and CDR2 is SASEGT in the germline V gene. The V end lost 7 bases, the J end lost 0 bases, and 10 bases lay between the germline ends. This CDR3 has 13 amino acids. CDR3 coding DNA: TGTGCCAGCACAGGGGAGATCTCCTACGAGCAGTACTTC. Protein product: CASTGEISYEQYF.

J is TRBJ2-1 and V is TRBV5-1; D is ambiguous. V shed 0 bases and J shed 7 bases, with 8 bases lying between them. CDR1 and CDR2 (germline): SGHRS, YFSETQ. The CDR3 contains 13 residues. DNA for the CDR3: TGCGCCAGCAGCTTGGGAGAGTTGAATGAGCAGTTCTTC. This sequence encodes CASSLGELNEQFF.

This clone was counted a few times. This chain uses TRBV19 with TRBJ2-7; 8 bases line up with TRBD2. The V gene end was trimmed by 11 bases and the J gene end by 2 bases; junction bases not matched to a gene: 5. The CDR3 is 12 residues long. CDR1 LNHDA and CDR2 SQIVND come from the germline V gene (reference sequence). Here the CDR3 DNA reads TGTGCCCGGGAGGGGGGAACCTACGAGCAGTACTTC. This codes for CAREGGTYEQYF.

The chain joins TRBV30 to TRBJ1-5; D is undetermined. The CDR3 is made up of 14 amino acids. V was trimmed by 0 bases and J by 2 bases, leaving 8 bases between them. In germline, CDR1 is GTSNPN, CDR2 SVGIG (reference sequence). The CDR3: CAWSVGGGNQPQHF. The CDR3 nucleotides read TGTGCCTGGAGTGTAGGCGGCGGCAATCAGCCCCAGCATTTT. Full variable domain (missing parts from reference TRBV30 and TRBJ1-5): SQTIHQWPATLVQPVGSPLSLECTVEGTSNPNLYWYRQAAGRGLQLLFYSVGIGQISSEVPQNLSASRPQDRQFILSSKKLLLSDSGFYLCAWSVGGGNQPQHFGDGTRLSIL.

This clone occurred once. The chain carries TRBV6-5 and TRBJ2-7; 10 nucleotides match TRBD1. The V gene end was trimmed by 6 bases and the J gene end by 1 base; junction bases not matched to a gene: 6. The CDR3 has 15 amino acids. Germline loops: CDR1 MNHEY, CDR2 SVGAGI. The CDR3 loop reads CASRTRDRGSYEQYF. CDR3 DNA: TGTGCCAGCAGAACCCGGGACAGGGGATCCTACGAGCAGTACTTC.

The gene calls are TRBV7-2 and TRBJ1-2; possible D gene TRBD1, 6 bases. Germline V CDR1 and CDR2: SGHTA, FQGNSA. V was clipped by 6 bases and J by 1 base, with 9 bases between them. The CDR3 is 13 residues long. Here the CDR3 DNA reads TGTGCCAGCAGTCACAGGGTTAACTATGGCTACACCTTC. It specifies CASSHRVNYGYTF.

V gene TRBV19 combines with J gene TRBJ2-6; D is unclear. The CDR3 is 14 residues long. Germline CDR1 reads LNHDA; CDR2 reads SQIVND (reference sequence). V lost 5 bases, J lost 0 bases, and 5 bases lay in between. The CDR3 is CASSLHSGANVLTF. CDR3 bases: TGTGCCAGTAGTCTGCACTCTGGGGCCAACGTCCTGACTTTC. Full variable domain (missing parts from reference TRBV19 and TRBJ2-6): DGGITQSPKYLFRKEGQNVTLSCEQNLNHDAMYWYRQDPGQGLRLIYYSQIVNDFQKGDIAEGYSVSREKKESFPLTVTSAQKNPTAFYLCASSLHSGANVLTFGAGSRLTVL.